This entry lists 31 T cell receptor beta chains sequenced from one sample in a study of cytomegalovirus exposure and HLA in healthy donors. Use of 60 Vbeta and 13 Jbeta primers characterized the PCR. Sequencing was performed with immunoSEQ multiplex PCR; in TCRdb, only in-frame clones are kept and a portion is missing. The table records about 110,000 clones, 74% of them present only once. The sequencing sample was made of PBMCs. These receptors originate from a man over 45 in good health and CMV-seropositive.

The chain links TRBV6-1 to TRBJ2-7, with TRBD2 identical over 7 bases. Germline V gene data show CDR1 as MNHNS and CDR2 as SASEGT. Germline trimming cut 2 bases from V and 0 bases from J; bases unmatched to any gene: 4. The CDR3 consists of 15 residues. Written as DNA, the CDR3 is TGTGCCAGCAGTGAATCTAGCGGCAGCTCCTACGAGCAGTACTTC. It yields the protein CASSESSGSSYEQYF.

This sequence joins TRBV7-8 and TRBJ2-7; 10 nucleotides match TRBD2. Per the germline V gene, CDR1 is SGHVS and CDR2 is FQNEAQ. Unmatched junction bases numbered 12, after V lost 4 bases and J lost 6 bases. This CDR3 has 16 residues. The CDR3 spells CASSSSLLAGYVEQYF. CDR3 sequence (DNA): TGTGCCAGCAGCTCTTCCCTACTAGCGGGATACGTCGAGCAGTACTTC.

This sequence joins TRBV5-1 and TRBJ1-3; TRBD1 matches at 9 bases. CDR1 SGHRS and CDR2 YFSETQ come from the germline V gene. This CDR3 contains 15 residues. The ends lost 0 bases at V and 3 bases at J; junction bases unmatched: 1. The CDR3 coding sequence is TGCGCCAGCAGCTTGGGGGACAGGGTTGGAAACACCATATATTTT. Translation: CASSLGDRVGNTIYF.

This chain connects TRBV6-1 to TRBJ2-6; the D gene is possibly TRBD1 (6 bases). Trimming cost V 4 bases and J 4 bases, with 8 bases left between them. The CDR3 extends over 14 amino acids. Germline V gene data show CDR1 as MNHNS and CDR2 as SASEGT. Written as DNA, the CDR3 is TGTGCCAGCAGTGGGGGGCTCGGGGCCAACGTCCTGACTTTC. Translating it yields CASSGGLGANVLTF.

This chain connects TRBV19 to TRBJ1-2; no reliable D call. Per the germline V gene, CDR1 is LNHDA and CDR2 is SQIVND (reference sequence). The CDR3 extends over 15 amino acids. V was cut by 7 bases and J by 0 bases, with 15 bases left in between. The CDR3, as DNA: TGTGCCAGTACCCCTGGGAGGGAGGCTAACTATGGCTACACCTTC. It encodes CASTPGREANYGYTF.

The chain employs TRBV5-6 and TRBJ1-2, with 7 bases lining up with TRBD1. This CDR3 is 15 amino acids long. Trimming took 1 base from V and 5 from J; bases not matched to a gene: 8. The V gene's germline CDR1 is SGHDT and CDR2 YYEEEE. The CDR3: CASSLSGTASYGYTF. The CDR3 DNA follows: TGTGCCAGCAGCTTGTCCGGGACAGCTAGTTATGGCTACACCTTC.

This clone was seen more than once but under ten times. Other nucleotide sequences in the sample specify the same CDR3. CDR3 bases: TGTGCCAGCAGCTTGGGTCAGGGCAGCAATCAGCCCCAGCATTTT. Translated, it gives CASSLGQGSNQPQHF. This chain connects TRBV5-6 to TRBJ1-5; TRBD1 might be the D (5 bases). The CDR3 is 15 amino acids. V was clipped by 0 bases and J by 1 base, with 8 bases between them. Germline V gene sequence: CDR1 SGHDT, CDR2 YYEEEE.

The rearrangement joins TRBV7-2 to TRBJ2-1, with TRBD2 as a possible D gene (6 bases). V lost 5 bases and J 8 bases, leaving 19 bases between the germline ends. There are 15 residues in the CDR3. Germline CDR1 is SGHTA and CDR2 is FQGNSA. CDR3 residues: CASSRVGGWGDEQFF. The CDR3 DNA reads TGTGCCAGCAGCAGGGTGGGGGGTTGGGGAGATGAGCAGTTCTTC.

Written as DNA, the CDR3 is TGTGCCAGCAGCGGTAGACTAGCGGGATATCCAGATACGCAGTATTTT. Protein sequence: CASSGRLAGYPDTQYF. The chain is built from TRBV7-3 and TRBJ2-3, with 11 positions matching TRBD2. V lost 5 bases to trimming and J lost 4 bases; unmatched junction nucleotides: 8. The V gene's germline CDR1 is SGHTA and CDR2 FQGTGA. The CDR3 loop spans 16 amino acids. The variable domain in full, with the rest retrieved from reference TRBV7-3 and TRBJ2-3, is GAGVSQTPSNKVTEKGKYVELRCDPISGHTALYWYRQSLGQGPEFLIYFQGTGAADDSGLPNDRFFAVRPEGSVSTLKIQRTERGDSAVYLCASSGRLAGYPDTQYFGPGTRLTVL.

V gene TRBV7-9 combines with J gene TRBJ2-7; the match to TRBD1 covers 9 bases. The CDR3 loop spans 15 amino acids. Germline assignment: CDR1 SEHNR and CDR2 FQNEAQ (reference sequence). Germline trimming cut 2 bases from V and 6 bases from J; bases unmatched to any gene: 8. CDR3 DNA: TGTGCCAGCAGCTTAAATTGGGACAGGGAGTCCGAGCAGTACTTC. Translated, it gives CASSLNWDRESEQYF.

This chain uses TRBV11-2 with TRBJ1-2; 11 nucleotides agree with TRBD1. The ends lost 6 bases at V and 8 bases at J; junction bases unmatched: 11. The CDR3 is 15 amino acids. Germline assignment: CDR1 SGHAT and CDR2 FQNNGV. The CDR3 is CASSSLDRGPRGYTF. The CDR3 DNA follows: TGTGCCAGCAGTTCTCTGGACAGGGGGCCGCGAGGCTACACCTTC.

This clone was picked up a small number of times. The chain is built from TRBV6-4 and TRBJ2-3; the match to TRBD1 covers 9 bases. The CDR3 covers 15 residues. The germline V gene encodes CDR1 MRHNA and CDR2 SNTAGT. Unmatched junction bases numbered 8, after V lost 6 bases and J lost 4 bases. CDR3 sequence reads: CASSATGGFADTQYF. CDR3 nucleotides: TGTGCCAGCAGCGCGACAGGGGGTTTCGCAGATACGCAGTATTTT.

This clone was seen a single time. This sequence joins TRBV29-1 and TRBJ2-1; TRBD2 aligns across 11 bases. J lost 10 bases, V lost 6 bases, and 8 bases had no gene match. From germline, CDR1 is SQVTM and CDR2 ANQGSEA. The length of the CDR3 is 13 residues. This CDR3 is CSVRGLAVGEQFF. In DNA, the CDR3 is TGCAGCGTCCGGGGACTAGCGGTGGGGGAGCAGTTCTTC.

This rearrangement joins TRBV7-3 to TRBJ2-5, with TRBD2 matching over 7 bases. Germline assignment: CDR1 SGHTA and CDR2 FQGTGA. V shed 5 bases, J shed 5 bases, and the junction held 17 bases outside the gene matches. The CDR3 spans 17 residues. The CDR3, as DNA: TGTGCCAGCAGCCCAGGAGCGGGGAGGCAATCTGGGGAGACCCAGTACTTC. This gives the protein CASSPGAGRQSGETQYF. The full variable domain, rest sourced from reference TRBV7-3 and TRBJ2-5, is GAGVSQTPSNKVTEKGKYVELRCDPISGHTALYWYRQSLGQGPEFLIYFQGTGAADDSGLPNDRFFAVRPEGSVSTLKIQRTERGDSAVYLCASSPGAGRQSGETQYFGPGTRLLVL.

The chain employs TRBV2 and TRBJ2-1; 8 bases are a match to TRBD2. Unmatched junction bases numbered 15, after V lost 6 bases and J lost 11 bases. This CDR3 is 15 amino acids long. Germline loops: CDR1 SNHLY, CDR2 FYNNEI. This CDR3 is CASREDGAGETKQFF. The CDR3 nucleotides read TGTGCCAGCAGGGAGGATGGAGCGGGAGAGACAAAGCAGTTCTTC.

This clone has a single count. CDR3 in amino acids: CASSLLEESTEAFF. The CDR3 coding sequence is TGTGCCAGCAGTTTATTAGAGGAGAGCACTGAAGCTTTCTTT. The chain combines TRBV28 with TRBJ1-1, with D uncertain. This CDR3 contains 14 residues. Germline assignment: CDR1 MDHEN and CDR2 SYDVKM. V gave up 1 base and J gave up 4 bases, with 10 bases separating them. Drawing the rest from reference TRBV28 and TRBJ1-1, the complete variable domain is DVKVTQSSRYLVKRTGEKVFLECVQDMDHENMFWYRQDPGLGLRLIYFSYDVKMKEKGDIPEGYSVSREKKERFSLILESASTNQTSMYLCASSLLEESTEAFFGQGTRLTVV.

This chain connects TRBV6-5 to TRBJ1-4; D remains unclear. V lost 7 bases and J 5 bases, leaving 11 bases between the germline ends. CDR1 is MNHEY, CDR2 SVGAGI, per germline. The CDR3 totals 13 residues. CDR3 protein: CASTVDGNEKLFF. The CDR3 nucleotides read TGTGCCAGCACCGTAGACGGGAATGAAAAACTGTTTTTT.

V is TRBV15 and J is TRBJ1-5; 8 bases fit TRBD1. Germline trimming cut 7 bases from V and 0 bases from J; bases unmatched to any gene: 5. The CDR3 contains 15 residues. Looked up from germline, CDR1 is LNHNV and CDR2 is YYDKDF (reference sequence). CDR3 coding DNA: TGTGCCACCACGTTGGACAGGGCTAGCAATCAGCCCCAGCATTTT. This translates into CATTLDRASNQPQHF.

The sample holds one count of this clone. CDR3 protein: CASSSRTGGYEQYF. In nucleotides, the CDR3 is TGTGCCAGCAGCTCTCGGACAGGGGGCTACGAGCAGTACTTC. The rearrangement uses TRBV5-4 and TRBJ2-7; 10 positions agree with TRBD1. Germline CDR1 reads SGHNT; CDR2 reads YYREEE (reference sequence). Trimming took 3 bases from V and 3 from J; bases not matched to a gene: 3. This CDR3 comprises 14 residues.

The V and J genes are TRBV4-1 and TRBJ2-3, with a tentative D call TRBD2 (5 bases). Trimming pared 2 bases from V and 1 base from J, leaving 10 bases between. The CDR3 loop spans 15 amino acids. The germline V gene encodes CDR1 MGHRA and CDR2 YSYEKL. The CDR3 region is CASSQLERGTDTQYF. The CDR3 nucleotides read TGCGCCAGCAGCCAATTGGAGAGGGGCACAGATACGCAGTATTTT.

V usage is TRBV19 and J usage is TRBJ1-2, with D unresolved. CDR1 and CDR2 from the germline V gene are LNHDA and SQIVND (reference sequence). The germline V and J ends were trimmed by 8 bases and 6 bases, with 22 bases remaining between them. There are 15 residues in the CDR3. CDR3 sequence: CASGWESMASHGYTF. For the CDR3, the DNA is TGTGCCAGTGGTTGGGAGAGTATGGCTTCCCATGGCTACACCTTC. Based on the CDR3 plus reference TRBV19 and TRBJ1-2, the full variable domain is DGGITQSPKYLFRKEGQNVTLSCEQNLNHDAMYWYRQDPGQGLRLIYYSQIVNDFQKGDIAEGYSVSREKKESFPLTVTSAQKNPTAFYLCASGWESMASHGYTFGSGTRLTVV.

A single count supports this clone. The genes are TRBV5-1 and TRBJ1-1, with TRBD1 identical over 7 bases. The trim removed 4 bases at V and 5 bases at J, leaving 5 bases unmatched. The germline gives CDR1 SGHRS, CDR2 YFSETQ. The CDR3 length is 13 residues. As DNA, the CDR3 is TGCGCCAGCAGCCGACAGGGTGGAACTGAAGCTTTCTTT. Protein product: CASSRQGGTEAFF.

The chain has TRBV7-9 and TRBJ2-1; possibly TRBD1 for D (10 bases). This CDR3 has 19 residues. Trimming pared 5 bases from V and 7 bases from J, leaving 30 bases between. The germline gives CDR1 SEHNR, CDR2 FQNEAQ (reference sequence). CDR3 sequence (DNA): TGTGCCAGCAGCAGCCGGGACAGGGGTCAGGCTAGCGGGATGAATGAGCAGTTCTTC. Translating gives CASSSRDRGQASGMNEQFF. Using reference TRBV7-9 and TRBJ2-1 for the parts outside the CDR3, the full variable domain is DTGVSQNPRHKITKRGQNVTFRCDPISEHNRLYWYRQTLGQGPEFLTYFQNEAQLEKSRLLSDRFSAERPKGSFSTLEIQRTEQGDSAMYLCASSSRDRGQASGMNEQFFGPGTRLTVL.

This clone has only a few counts. The chain is built from TRBV4-2 and TRBJ2-4, with unresolved D. Germline-derived CDR1 and CDR2 are LGHNA and YNFKEQ. V lost 0 bases, J lost 4 bases, and 13 bases lay in between. There are 16 residues in the CDR3. The CDR3 DNA reads TGTGCCAGCAGCCAAGATGACACCCCCAATAAAAACATTCAGTACTTC. Translation gives CASSQDDTPNKNIQYF.

The chain carries TRBV6-5 and TRBJ2-3; D unclear. V lost 2 bases to trimming and J lost 5 bases, with 14 bases between them. The CDR3 spans 15 residues. Germline V gene sequence: CDR1 MNHEY, CDR2 SVGAGI. The CDR3 DNA is TGTGCCAGCAGTTACACTCCTAAACTTGAAGATACGCAGTATTTT. The encoded protein is CASSYTPKLEDTQYF.

In its sample, this clone was seen a few times. This sequence joins TRBV29-1 and TRBJ2-7, with D possibly matching TRBD1 (6 bases). The CDR3 extends over 12 amino acids. The V end lost 6 bases, the J end lost 6 bases, and 15 bases lay between the germline ends. CDR1 and CDR2 from the germline V gene are SQVTM and ANQGSEA. Written as DNA, the CDR3 is TGCAGCGTGGGACGACAGGTAGGCGAGCAGTACTTC. As protein: CSVGRQVGEQYF.

The chain employs TRBV18 and TRBJ1-1; TRBD1 is a possible D gene (5 bases). The CDR3 has 12 amino acids. CDR1 is KGHSH and CDR2 is LQKENI in the germline V gene. The V and J ends lost 7 bases and 6 bases respectively, with 12 bases between them. The CDR3 DNA is TGTGCCAGCTTACCGGGGGGGGCTGAAGCTTTCTTT. Translation gives CASLPGGAEAFF.

The sample holds a few counts of this clone. CDR3 in amino acids: CASSSRDTQYF. CDR3 DNA: TGTGCCAGCAGCTCCCGGGATACGCAGTATTTT. The V call is TRBV7-9, the J call TRBJ2-3; D gene ambiguous. The germline gives CDR1 SEHNR, CDR2 FQNEAQ (reference sequence). This CDR3 has 11 residues. V was cut by 4 bases and J by 6 bases, with 5 bases left in between.

This clone was detected only once. The rearrangement uses TRBV4-1 and TRBJ2-2; a weak D match, TRBD1 (6 bases). Looked up from germline, CDR1 is MGHRA and CDR2 is YSYEKL. With 6 bases removed from V and 5 bases from J, the gap between germline ends came to 13 bases. CDR3 length: 14 residues. The CDR3 region is CASRNRVGTGELFF. CDR3 coding DNA: TGCGCCAGCAGAAACAGGGTTGGGACCGGGGAGCTGTTTTTT.

This clone was observed a handful of times. V is TRBV6-6 and J is TRBJ1-4; TRBD1 aligns across 7 bases. V lost 0 bases, J lost 3 bases, and 1 base stayed unmatched. The CDR3 loop spans 15 amino acids. Germline values: CDR1 MNHNY, CDR2 SVGAGI (reference sequence). The CDR3 coding sequence is TGTGCCAGCAGTTACTCAGGGGGCCCTAATGAAAAACTGTTTTTT. It encodes CASSYSGGPNEKLFF.

The V call is TRBV7-8, the J call TRBJ2-7, with 10 positions matching TRBD2. The V and J ends lost 2 bases and 4 bases, in that order; junction bases with no gene match: 5. The CDR3 contains 15 residues. Germline loops: CDR1 SGHVS, CDR2 FQNEAQ. The CDR3, as DNA: TGTGCCAGCAGCTTAAGGACTAGCGGTGGGTACGAGCAGTACTTC. Translating gives CASSLRTSGGYEQYF.